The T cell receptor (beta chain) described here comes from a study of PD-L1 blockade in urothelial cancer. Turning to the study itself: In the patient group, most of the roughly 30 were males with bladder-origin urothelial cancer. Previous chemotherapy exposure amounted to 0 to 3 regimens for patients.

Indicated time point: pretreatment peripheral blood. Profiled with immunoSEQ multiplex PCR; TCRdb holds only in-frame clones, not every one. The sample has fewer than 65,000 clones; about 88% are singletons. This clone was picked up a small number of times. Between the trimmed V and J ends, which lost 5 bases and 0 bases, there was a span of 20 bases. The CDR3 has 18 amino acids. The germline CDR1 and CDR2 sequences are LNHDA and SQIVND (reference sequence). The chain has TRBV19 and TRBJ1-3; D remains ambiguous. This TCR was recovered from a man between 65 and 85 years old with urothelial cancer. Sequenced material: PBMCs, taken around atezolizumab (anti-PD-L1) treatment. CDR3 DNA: TGTGCCAGTAGTCCCCGGACCCTACTGCGGGACTCTGGAAACACCATATATTTT. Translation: CASSPRTLLRDSGNTIYF.